Following are 16 T cell receptor beta chains from one sample sequenced in a study of T cells in localized non-small cell lung cancer. Method: immunoSEQ multiplex PCR; TCRdb's copy keeps in-frame clones and lacks some. The sample lists 40,000 or so clones; roughly 83% were seen once. Here the sequenced sample was PBMCs, taken before any cancer treatment. Every receptor here comes from a woman between 40 and 69 years old with stage II squamous cell lung carcinoma.

V and J are TRBV20-1 and TRBJ2-1; 7 nucleotides match TRBD2. V was clipped by 4 bases and J by 12 bases; unmatched bases: 6. The CDR3 length is 11 residues. Germline V gene sequence: CDR1 DFQATT, CDR2 SNEGSKA (reference sequence). CDR3 in DNA: TGCAGTGCTACCCCGGGGGAGGGGCAGTTCTTC. Protein product: CSATPGEGQFF.

For the CDR3, the DNA is TGTGCCAGCAGCTTAGTAGGGCTAGCGGGATTCAGCGACGAGCAGTACTTC. Translated: CASSLVGLAGFSDEQYF. The V gene is TRBV7-2, the J gene TRBJ2-7; TRBD2 aligns across 9 bases. This CDR3 is built from 17 residues. CDR1 and CDR2 from the germline V gene are SGHTA and FQGNSA. Germline trimming cut 1 base from V and 5 bases from J; bases unmatched to any gene: 12.

This clone occurred once. The chain is built from TRBV18 and TRBJ1-2; the match to TRBD1 covers 7 bases. The CDR3 runs to 14 residues. V lost 6 bases and J lost 0; bases outside the gene matches: 4. The germline gives CDR1 KGHSH, CDR2 LQKENI. The CDR3 bases are TGTGCCAGCTCGCGGGACAGCTCTAACTATGGCTACACCTTC. Encoded protein: CASSRDSSNYGYTF.

The V call is TRBV19, the J call TRBJ1-5; 9 bases align to TRBD1. Germline V CDR1 and CDR2: LNHDA, SQIVND (reference sequence). The CDR3 runs 20 residues. The junction had 17 bases not matched to a gene; V was cut back by 3 bases and J by 2 bases. CDR3 nucleotides: TGTGCCAGTAGTATCGAACTCACAGGGGGCTCCGGGAGAGGCAATCAGCCCCAGCATTTT. This gives the protein CASSIELTGGSGRGNQPQHF.

The chain combines TRBV2 with TRBJ2-3; 10 nucleotides align to TRBD2. Trimming took 6 bases from V and 5 from J; bases not matched to a gene: 8. The CDR3 is 15 amino acids. CDR1 is SNHLY and CDR2 is FYNNEI in the germline V gene. The CDR3 loop is CASRRGGTSVDTQYF. CDR3 DNA sequence: TGTGCCAGCAGGCGAGGGGGGACTAGCGTAGATACGCAGTATTTT.

Comment on this clone: An end of the junction does not agree with germline; a read error may underlie this. The DNA for the CDR3 is TGTGCTAGCAGCTCTGGACTAGCGGGTCTAAATGAGCAGTTCTTC. The encoded protein is CASSSGLAGLNEQFF. The rearrangement links TRBV7-7 to TRBJ2-1; 11 bases are a match to TRBD2. The CDR3 totals 15 residues. Germline V lookup: CDR1 SSHAT, CDR2 FNYEAQ (reference sequence).

This chain links TRBV4-3 with TRBJ2-7; maybe TRBD2 (5 bases). Trimming took off 0 bases at V and 2 bases at J, with 23 bases between the two ends. Germline V lookup: CDR1 LGHNA, CDR2 YSLEER. The CDR3 spans 19 residues. CDR3 bases: TGCGCCAGCAGCCAAGAGCGGGTCCTAGCAGGTACCGTTCCCTACGAGCAGTACTTC. It encodes CASSQERVLAGTVPYEQYF.

The V and J genes are TRBV28 and TRBJ2-2; D assignment may be TRBD1 or TRBD2 (5 bases each). Trimming removed 7 bases from V and 4 bases from J, with 16 bases in between. There are 15 residues in the CDR3. Germline values: CDR1 MDHEN, CDR2 SYDVKM. CDR3 bases: TGTGCCAGCACCTTTGGGGGAGAGCTCACCGGGGAGCTGTTTTTT. Encoded protein: CASTFGGELTGELFF.

The V gene is TRBV9, the J gene TRBJ2-4; TRBD1 agrees at 7 bases. The germline V gene encodes CDR1 SGDLS and CDR2 YYNGEE. CDR3 length: 16 residues. V shed 4 bases and J 2 bases; nucleotides not matched to a gene: 9. CDR3 DNA: TGTGCCAGCAGCCCAGCCCCGACAGGGACCAAAAACATTCAGTACTTC. This sequence encodes CASSPAPTGTKNIQYF.

The chain employs TRBV19 and TRBJ2-2; D not resolved. Between the trimmed V and J ends, which lost 7 bases and 5 bases, there was a span of 11 bases. CDR1 is LNHDA and CDR2 is SQIVND in the germline V gene (reference sequence). The CDR3 spans 13 residues. This CDR3 is CASNFDGTGELFF. The CDR3, as DNA: TGTGCCAGTAATTTCGACGGGACCGGGGAGCTGTTTTTT.

The chain has TRBV9 and TRBJ2-6; the match to TRBD1 covers 7 bases. The CDR3 runs 17 residues. The trim removed 3 bases at V and 4 bases at J, leaving 10 bases unmatched. The germline gives CDR1 SGDLS, CDR2 YYNGEE. The CDR3 DNA reads as TGTGCCAGCAGCGCCCGGGACAGTCAAGCCGGGGCCAACGTCCTGACTTTC. It codes for CASSARDSQAGANVLTF.

This chain uses TRBV6-1 with TRBJ2-7; possible D gene TRBD1, 5 bases. Germline CDR1 and CDR2: MNHNS and SASEGT. This CDR3 contains 14 residues. V was clipped by 1 base and J by 3 bases, with 10 bases between them. CDR3 sequence reads: CASSEGGAVYEQYF. Written as DNA, the CDR3 is TGTGCCAGCAGTGAAGGGGGCGCAGTCTACGAGCAGTACTTC.

The sample holds a few counts of this clone. The chain is built from TRBV28 and TRBJ2-2; the match to TRBD2 covers 12 bases. V shed 3 bases, J shed 6 bases, and the junction held 11 bases outside the gene matches. The CDR3 totals 18 residues. Germline CDR1 reads MDHEN; CDR2 reads SYDVKM. CDR3 sequence reads: CASSLGPSGRASAGELFF. Written as DNA, the CDR3 is TGTGCCAGCAGTTTGGGTCCTAGCGGGAGGGCCTCGGCCGGGGAGCTGTTTTTT.

The chain couples TRBV5-1 to TRBJ2-7; the match to TRBD2 covers 8 bases. Trimming cost V 0 bases and J 5 bases; bases outside gene matches: 7. In germline, CDR1 is SGHRS, CDR2 YFSETQ. The CDR3 is 15 amino acids. The CDR3 region has the DNA TGCGCCAGCAGCTTGGATGCGGGGGGAAGGGACGAGCAGTACTTC. Its translation: CASSLDAGGRDEQYF. The full variable domain, rest sourced from reference TRBV5-1 and TRBJ2-7, is KAGVTQTPRYLIKTRGQQVTLSCSPISGHRSVSWYQQTPGQGLQFLFEYFSETQRNKGNFPGRFSGRQFSNSRSEMNVSTLELGDSALYLCASSLDAGGRDEQYFGPGTRLTVT.

The V call is TRBV6-5, the J call TRBJ2-7; TRBD2 is a possible D gene (5 bases). Germline V gene data show CDR1 as MNHEY and CDR2 as SVGAGI. Deletions cut 0 bases from V and 3 bases from J, with 12 bases between. The CDR3 is 15 residues long. The CDR3, as DNA: TGTGCCAGCAGTTACTCCCGAGGGAGCGGCTACGAGCAGTACTTC. It translates to CASSYSRGSGYEQYF.

This chain joins TRBV28 and TRBJ1-2; D remains ambiguous. Trimming took off 9 bases at V and 4 bases at J, with 12 bases between the two ends. In germline, CDR1 is MDHEN, CDR2 SYDVKM. This CDR3 is built from 12 residues. CDR3 sequence reads: CARDGRTYGYTF. The CDR3 nucleotides are TGTGCCAGGGATGGGAGGACCTATGGCTACACCTTC.